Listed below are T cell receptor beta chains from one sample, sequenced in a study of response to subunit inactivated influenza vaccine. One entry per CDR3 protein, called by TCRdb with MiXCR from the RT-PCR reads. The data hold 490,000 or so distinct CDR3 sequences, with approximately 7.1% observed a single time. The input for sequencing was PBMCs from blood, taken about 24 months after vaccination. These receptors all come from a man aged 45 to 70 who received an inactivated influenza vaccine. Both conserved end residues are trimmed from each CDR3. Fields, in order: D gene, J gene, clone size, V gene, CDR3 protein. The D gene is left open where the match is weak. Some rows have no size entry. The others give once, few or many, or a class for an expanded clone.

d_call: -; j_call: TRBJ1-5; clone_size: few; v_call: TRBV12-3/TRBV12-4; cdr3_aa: ASRRDLSNQPQH
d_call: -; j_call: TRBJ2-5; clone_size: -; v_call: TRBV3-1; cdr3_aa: ASSLRDPWETQY
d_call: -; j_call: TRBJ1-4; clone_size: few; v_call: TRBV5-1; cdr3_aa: ASSKDISEKLF
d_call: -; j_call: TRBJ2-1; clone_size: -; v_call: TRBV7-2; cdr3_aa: ASSSPPTRSSYNEQF
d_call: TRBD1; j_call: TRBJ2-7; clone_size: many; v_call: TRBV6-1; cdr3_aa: ASNGGQGGYEQY
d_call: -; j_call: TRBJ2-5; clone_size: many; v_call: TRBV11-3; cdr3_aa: ASAQARPLGGGRVTQY
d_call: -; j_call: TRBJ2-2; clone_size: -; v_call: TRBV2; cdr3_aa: ASTLQAGMGELF
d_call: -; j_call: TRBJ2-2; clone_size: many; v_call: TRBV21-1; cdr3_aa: ASSTHLGTGGRTGELF
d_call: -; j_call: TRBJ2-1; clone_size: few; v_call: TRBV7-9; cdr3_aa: ASSFPGVVNEQF
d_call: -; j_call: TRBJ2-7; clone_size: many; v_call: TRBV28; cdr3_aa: ASSPHLSYEQY
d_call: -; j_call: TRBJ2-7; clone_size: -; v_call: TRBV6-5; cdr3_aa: ASSSDRGSLYEQY
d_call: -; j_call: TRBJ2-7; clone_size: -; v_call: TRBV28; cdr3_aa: ASSSLGIYEQY
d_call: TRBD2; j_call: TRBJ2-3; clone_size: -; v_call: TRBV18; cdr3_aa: ASSPPSGVGSDTQY
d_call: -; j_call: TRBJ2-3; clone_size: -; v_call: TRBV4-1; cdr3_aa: ASSQAGHDTDTQY
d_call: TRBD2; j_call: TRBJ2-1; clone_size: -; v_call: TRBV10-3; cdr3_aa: AISEFGAGPDDEQF
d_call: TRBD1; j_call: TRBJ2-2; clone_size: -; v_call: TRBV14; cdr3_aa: ASSQRQGAAGELF
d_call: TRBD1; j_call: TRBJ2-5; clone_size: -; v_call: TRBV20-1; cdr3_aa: SAKTDRARQETQY
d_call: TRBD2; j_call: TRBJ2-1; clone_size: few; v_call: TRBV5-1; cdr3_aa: ASSLEGLALAYNEQF
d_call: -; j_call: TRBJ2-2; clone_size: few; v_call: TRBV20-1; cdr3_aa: SARIFRGGLTGELF
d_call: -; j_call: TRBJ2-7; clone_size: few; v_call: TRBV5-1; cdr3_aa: ASSLPESGIDHYEQY
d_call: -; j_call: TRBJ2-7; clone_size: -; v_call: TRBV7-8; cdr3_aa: ASSLAGFHEQY
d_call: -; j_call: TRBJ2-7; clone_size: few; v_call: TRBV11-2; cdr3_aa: ASSSGGLAYEQY
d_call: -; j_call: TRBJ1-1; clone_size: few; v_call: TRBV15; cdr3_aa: ATSRPRRNTEAF
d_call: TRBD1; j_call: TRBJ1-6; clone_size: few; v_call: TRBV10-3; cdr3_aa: AISLGQGVTSPLH
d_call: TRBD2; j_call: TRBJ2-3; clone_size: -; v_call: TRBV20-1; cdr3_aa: SARQTSGGPRARDTQY
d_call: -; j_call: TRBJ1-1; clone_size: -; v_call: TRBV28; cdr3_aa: ASSYQSLRAF
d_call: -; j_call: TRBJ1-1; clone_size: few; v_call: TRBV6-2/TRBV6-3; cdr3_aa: ASSSSKNTEAF
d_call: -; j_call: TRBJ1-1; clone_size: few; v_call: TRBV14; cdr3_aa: ASSQFAYTEAF
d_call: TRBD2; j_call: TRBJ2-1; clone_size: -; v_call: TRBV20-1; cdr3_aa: SARALTSGSYNEQF
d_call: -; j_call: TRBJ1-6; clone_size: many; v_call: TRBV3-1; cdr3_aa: ASSQDLVGGARSPLH
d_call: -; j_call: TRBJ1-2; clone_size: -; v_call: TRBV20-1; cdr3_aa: SARTGFNYGYT
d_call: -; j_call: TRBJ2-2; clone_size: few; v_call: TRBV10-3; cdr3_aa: ASESTLGTGELF
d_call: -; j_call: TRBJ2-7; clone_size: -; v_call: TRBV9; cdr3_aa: ASSVAVGAYEQY
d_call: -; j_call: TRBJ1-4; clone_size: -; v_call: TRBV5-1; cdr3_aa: ASSLGQMNEKLF
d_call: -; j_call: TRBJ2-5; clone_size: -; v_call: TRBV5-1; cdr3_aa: ASSLGGFEVGTQY
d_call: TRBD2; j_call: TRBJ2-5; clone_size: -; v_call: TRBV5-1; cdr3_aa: ASSLELAGQETQY
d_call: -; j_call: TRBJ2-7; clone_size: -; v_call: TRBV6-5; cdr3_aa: ASSYRGQYVEQY
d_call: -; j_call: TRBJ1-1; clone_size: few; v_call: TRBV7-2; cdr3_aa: ASSFMPGANTEAF
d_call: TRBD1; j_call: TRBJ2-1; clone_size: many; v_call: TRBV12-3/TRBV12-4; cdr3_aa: ASTRTGGESGEQF
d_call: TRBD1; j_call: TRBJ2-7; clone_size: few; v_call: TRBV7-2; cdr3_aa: ASSLGQGALSYEQY